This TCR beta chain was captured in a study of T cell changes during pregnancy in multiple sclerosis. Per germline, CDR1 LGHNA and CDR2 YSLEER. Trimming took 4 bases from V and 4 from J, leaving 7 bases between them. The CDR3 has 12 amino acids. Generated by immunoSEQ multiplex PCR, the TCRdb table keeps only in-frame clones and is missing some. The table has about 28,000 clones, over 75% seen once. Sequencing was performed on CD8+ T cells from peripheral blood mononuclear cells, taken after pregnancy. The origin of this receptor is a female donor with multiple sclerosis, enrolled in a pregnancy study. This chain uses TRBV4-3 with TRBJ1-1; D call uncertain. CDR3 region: CASSPGGTEAFF. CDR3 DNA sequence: TGCGCCAGCAGCCCCGGTGGCACTGAAGCTTTCTTT.